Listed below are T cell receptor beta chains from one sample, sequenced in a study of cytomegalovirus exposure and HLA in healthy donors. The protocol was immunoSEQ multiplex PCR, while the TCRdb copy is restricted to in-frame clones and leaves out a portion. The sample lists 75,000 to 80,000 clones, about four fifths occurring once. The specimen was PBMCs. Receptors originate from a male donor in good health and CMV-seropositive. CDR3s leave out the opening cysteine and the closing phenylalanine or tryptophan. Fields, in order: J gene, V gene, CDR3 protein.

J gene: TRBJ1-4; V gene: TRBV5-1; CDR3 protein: ASSSQGFREKLF
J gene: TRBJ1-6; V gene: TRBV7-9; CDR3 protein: ASSLDRGNSPLH
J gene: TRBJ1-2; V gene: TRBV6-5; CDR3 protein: ASSYSGGGYGYT
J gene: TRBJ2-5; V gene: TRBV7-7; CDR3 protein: ASSQSEGRGLETQY
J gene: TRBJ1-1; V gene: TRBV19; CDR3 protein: ASRVPDRADTEAF
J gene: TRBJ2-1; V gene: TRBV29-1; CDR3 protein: SVAGKSSYNEQF
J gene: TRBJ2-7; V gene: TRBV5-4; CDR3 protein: ASSTRLAGGDEQY
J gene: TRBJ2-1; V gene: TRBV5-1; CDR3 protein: ASSLAGLYNEQF
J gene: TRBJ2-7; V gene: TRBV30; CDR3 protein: AWNTGTGGSYEQY
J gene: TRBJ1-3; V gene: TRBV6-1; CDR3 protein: ASSEGLYSGNTIY
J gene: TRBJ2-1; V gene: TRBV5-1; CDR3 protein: ASSLVEGGWNEQF
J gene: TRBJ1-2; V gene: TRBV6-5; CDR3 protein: ASSRDNYGYT
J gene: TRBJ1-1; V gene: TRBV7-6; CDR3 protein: ASSLATGNTEAF
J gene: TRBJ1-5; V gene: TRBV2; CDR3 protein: ASRWGGDSNQPQH
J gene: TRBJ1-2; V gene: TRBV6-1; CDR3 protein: ASSEGWQYYGYT
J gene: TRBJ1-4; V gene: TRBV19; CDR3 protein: ASSITDRGKKLF
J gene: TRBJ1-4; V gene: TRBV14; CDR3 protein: ASSQPKQGRSNEKLF
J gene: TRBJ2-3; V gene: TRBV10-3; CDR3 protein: AISAGQGSATDTQY
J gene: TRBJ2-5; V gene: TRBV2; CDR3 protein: ASSDDRAATQY
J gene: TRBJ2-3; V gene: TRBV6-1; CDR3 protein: ASSGRDLLTDTQY
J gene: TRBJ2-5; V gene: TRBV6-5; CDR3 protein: ASSYSSGRETQY
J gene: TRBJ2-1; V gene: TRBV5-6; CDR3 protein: ASSLLAGGYNEQF
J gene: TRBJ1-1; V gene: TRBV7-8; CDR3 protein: ASSFAGAYTEAF
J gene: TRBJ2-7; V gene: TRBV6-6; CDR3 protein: ASSYSRGAYEQY